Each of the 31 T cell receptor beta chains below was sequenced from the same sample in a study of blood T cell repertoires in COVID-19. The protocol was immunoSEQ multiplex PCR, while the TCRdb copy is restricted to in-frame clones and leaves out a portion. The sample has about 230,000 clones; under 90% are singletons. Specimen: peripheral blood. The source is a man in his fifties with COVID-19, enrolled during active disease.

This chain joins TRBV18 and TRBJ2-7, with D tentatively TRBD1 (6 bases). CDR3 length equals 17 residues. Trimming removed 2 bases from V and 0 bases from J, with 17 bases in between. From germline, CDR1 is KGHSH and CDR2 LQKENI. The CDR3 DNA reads TGTGCCAGCTCACCAATATGGGACACCCAGGCCTCCTACGAGCAGTACTTC. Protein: CASSPIWDTQASYEQYF.

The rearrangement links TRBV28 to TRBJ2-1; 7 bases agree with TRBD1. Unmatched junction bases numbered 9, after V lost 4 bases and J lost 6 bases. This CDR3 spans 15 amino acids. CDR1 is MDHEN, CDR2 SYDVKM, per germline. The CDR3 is CASSSGTARTNEQFF. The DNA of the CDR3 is TGTGCCAGCAGTTCCGGGACAGCCAGAACCAATGAGCAGTTCTTC.

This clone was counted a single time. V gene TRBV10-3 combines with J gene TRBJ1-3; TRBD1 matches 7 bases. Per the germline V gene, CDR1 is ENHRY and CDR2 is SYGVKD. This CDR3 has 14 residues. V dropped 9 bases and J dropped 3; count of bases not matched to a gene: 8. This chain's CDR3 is CAISAGTDGNTIYF. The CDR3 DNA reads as TGTGCCATTTCTGCCGGGACAGATGGAAACACCATATATTTT.

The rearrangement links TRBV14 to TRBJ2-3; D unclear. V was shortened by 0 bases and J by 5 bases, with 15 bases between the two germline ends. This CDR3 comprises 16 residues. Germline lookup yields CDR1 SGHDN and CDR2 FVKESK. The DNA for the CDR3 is TGTGCCAGCAGCCAAGATTATCAGGTCTCGGTAGATACGCAGTATTTT. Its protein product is CASSQDYQVSVDTQYF.

CDR3 sequence: CASSNELANEQFF. CDR3 in DNA: TGTGCCAGCTCGAACGAACTAGCGAATGAGCAGTTCTTC. V usage is TRBV18 and J usage is TRBJ2-1, with 7 bases identical to TRBD2. CDR3 length: 13 amino acids. The junction had 6 bases not matched to a gene; V was cut back by 6 bases and J by 7 bases. Looked up from germline, CDR1 is KGHSH and CDR2 is LQKENI.

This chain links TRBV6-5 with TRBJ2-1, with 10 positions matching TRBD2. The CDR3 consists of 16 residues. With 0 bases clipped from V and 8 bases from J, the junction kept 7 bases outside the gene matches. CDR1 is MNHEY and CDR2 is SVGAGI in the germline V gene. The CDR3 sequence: CASSYSWSSGRYEQFF. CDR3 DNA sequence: TGTGCCAGCAGTTACTCGTGGTCTAGCGGGAGATATGAGCAGTTCTTC.

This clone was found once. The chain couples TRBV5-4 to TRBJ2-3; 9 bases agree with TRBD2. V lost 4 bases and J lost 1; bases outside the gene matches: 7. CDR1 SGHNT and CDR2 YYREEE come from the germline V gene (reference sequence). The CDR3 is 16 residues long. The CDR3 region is CASSPAPSGGTDTQYF. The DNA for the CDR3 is TGTGCCAGCAGCCCCGCCCCTAGCGGGGGCACAGATACGCAGTATTTT.

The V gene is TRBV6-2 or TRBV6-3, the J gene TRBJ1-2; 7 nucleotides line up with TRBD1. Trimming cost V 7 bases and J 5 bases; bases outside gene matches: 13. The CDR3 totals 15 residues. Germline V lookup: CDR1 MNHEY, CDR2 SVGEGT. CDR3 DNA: TGTGCCAGCACCCCCCCGGGACAGAGGAGGTATGGCTACACCTTC. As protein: CASTPPGQRRYGYTF.

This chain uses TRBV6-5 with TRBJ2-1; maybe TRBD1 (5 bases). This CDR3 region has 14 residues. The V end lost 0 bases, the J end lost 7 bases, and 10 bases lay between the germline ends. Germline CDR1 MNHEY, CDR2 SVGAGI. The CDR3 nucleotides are TGTGCCAGCAGTTACTCTGGCAGGGATAATGAGCAGTTCTTC. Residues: CASSYSGRDNEQFF.

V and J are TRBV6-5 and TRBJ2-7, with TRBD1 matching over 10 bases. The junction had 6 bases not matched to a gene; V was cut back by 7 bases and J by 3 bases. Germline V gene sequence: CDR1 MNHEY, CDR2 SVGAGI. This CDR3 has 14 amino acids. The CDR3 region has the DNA TGTGCCAGCACCGTGACAGGGGGCCACTACGAGCAGTACTTC. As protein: CASTVTGGHYEQYF.

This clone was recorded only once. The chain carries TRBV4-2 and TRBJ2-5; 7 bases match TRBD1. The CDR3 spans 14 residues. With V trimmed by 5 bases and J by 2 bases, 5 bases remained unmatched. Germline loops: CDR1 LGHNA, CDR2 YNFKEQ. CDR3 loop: CASSFRQGQETQYF. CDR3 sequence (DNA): TGTGCCAGCAGCTTCAGACAGGGTCAAGAGACCCAGTACTTC.

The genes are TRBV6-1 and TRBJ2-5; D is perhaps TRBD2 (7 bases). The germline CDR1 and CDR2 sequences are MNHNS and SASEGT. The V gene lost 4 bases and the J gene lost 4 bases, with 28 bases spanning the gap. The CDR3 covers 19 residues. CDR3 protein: CASSALVKGGSLRGETQYF. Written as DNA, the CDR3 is TGTGCCAGCAGTGCCCTCGTGAAGGGGGGGAGCCTCCGAGGAGAGACCCAGTACTTC.

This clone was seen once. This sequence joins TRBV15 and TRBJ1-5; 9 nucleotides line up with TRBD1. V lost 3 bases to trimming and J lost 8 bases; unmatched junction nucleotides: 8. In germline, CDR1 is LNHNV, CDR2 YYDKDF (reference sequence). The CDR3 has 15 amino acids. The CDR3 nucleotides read TGTGCCACCAGCAGCCGCAACAGGGGGCGAAAGCCCCAGCATTTT. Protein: CATSSRNRGRKPQHF. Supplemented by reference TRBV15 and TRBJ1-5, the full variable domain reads DAMVIQNPRYQVTQFGKPVTLSCSQTLNHNVMYWYQQKSSQAPKLLFHYYDKDFNNEADTPDNFQSRRPNTSFCFLDIRSPGLGDTAMYLCATSSRNRGRKPQHFGDGTRLSIL.

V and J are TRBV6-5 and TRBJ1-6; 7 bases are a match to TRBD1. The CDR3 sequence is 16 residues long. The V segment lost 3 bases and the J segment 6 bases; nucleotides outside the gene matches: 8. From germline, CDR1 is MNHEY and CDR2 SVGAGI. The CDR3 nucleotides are TGTGCCAGCAGTTATATACCGGGACAGTCTAATTCACCCCTCCACTTT. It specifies CASSYIPGQSNSPLHF.

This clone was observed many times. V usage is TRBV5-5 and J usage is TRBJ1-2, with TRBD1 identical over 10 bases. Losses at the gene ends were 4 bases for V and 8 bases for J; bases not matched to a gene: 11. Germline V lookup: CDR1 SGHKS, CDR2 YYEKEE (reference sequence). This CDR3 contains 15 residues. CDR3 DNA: TGTGCCAGCAGCCCTCGACAGGGGGCTGTAGAGGGCTACACCTTC. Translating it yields CASSPRQGAVEGYTF.

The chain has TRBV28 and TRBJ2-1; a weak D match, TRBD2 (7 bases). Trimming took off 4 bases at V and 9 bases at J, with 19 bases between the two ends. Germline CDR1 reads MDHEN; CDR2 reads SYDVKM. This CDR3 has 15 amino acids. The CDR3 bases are TGTGCCAGCAGTTACGCGGGGGCCGGGATCGGTGAGCAGTTCTTC. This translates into CASSYAGAGIGEQFF.

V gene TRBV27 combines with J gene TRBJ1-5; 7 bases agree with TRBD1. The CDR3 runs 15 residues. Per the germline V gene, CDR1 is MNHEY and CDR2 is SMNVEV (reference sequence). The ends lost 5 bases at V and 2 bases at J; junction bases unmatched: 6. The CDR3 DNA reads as TGTGCCAGCAGTCTCACAGGGGCTGGCAATCAGCCCCAGCATTTT. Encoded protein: CASSLTGAGNQPQHF.

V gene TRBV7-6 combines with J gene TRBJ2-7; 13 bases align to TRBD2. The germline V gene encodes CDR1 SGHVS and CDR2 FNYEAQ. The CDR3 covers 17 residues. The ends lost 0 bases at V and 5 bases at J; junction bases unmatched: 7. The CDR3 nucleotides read TGTGCCAGCAGCTTAGCAAGTGGAGGACTAGCGGGAGACGAGCAGTACTTC. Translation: CASSLASGGLAGDEQYF.

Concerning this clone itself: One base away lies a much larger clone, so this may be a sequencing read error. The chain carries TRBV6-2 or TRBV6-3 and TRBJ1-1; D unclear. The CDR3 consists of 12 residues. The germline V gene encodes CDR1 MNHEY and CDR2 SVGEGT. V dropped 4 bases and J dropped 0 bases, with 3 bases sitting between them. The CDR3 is CASSSMNTEAFF. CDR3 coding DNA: TGTGCCAGCAGTTCCATGAACACTGAAGCTTTCTTT.

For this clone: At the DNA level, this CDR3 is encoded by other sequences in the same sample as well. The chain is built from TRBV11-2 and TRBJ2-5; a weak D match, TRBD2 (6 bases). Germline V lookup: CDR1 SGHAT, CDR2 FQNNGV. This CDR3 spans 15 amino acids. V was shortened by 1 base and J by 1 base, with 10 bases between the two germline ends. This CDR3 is CASSLVRGVQETQYF. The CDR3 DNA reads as TGTGCCAGCAGCTTAGTCCGCGGGGTCCAAGAGACCCAGTACTTC.

The CDR3 sequence is CASSTRGTSGYYNEQFF. The CDR3 DNA reads as TGTGCCAGCAGCACCCGGGGCACTAGCGGATACTACAATGAGCAGTTCTTC. The V and J genes are TRBV5-4 and TRBJ2-1, with 8 nucleotides matching TRBD2. V gave up 4 bases and J gave up 3 bases; unmatched junction bases: 12. This CDR3 has 17 amino acids. Germline CDR1 is SGHNT and CDR2 is YYREEE (reference sequence).

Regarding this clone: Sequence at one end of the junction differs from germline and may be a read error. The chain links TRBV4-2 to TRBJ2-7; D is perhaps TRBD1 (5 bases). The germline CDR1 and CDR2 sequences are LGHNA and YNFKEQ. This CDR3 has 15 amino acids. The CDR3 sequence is CASSQDRQGSNEQYF. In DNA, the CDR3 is TGTGCCAGCAGCCAAGATCGGCAGGGCTCCAACGAGCAGTACTTC.

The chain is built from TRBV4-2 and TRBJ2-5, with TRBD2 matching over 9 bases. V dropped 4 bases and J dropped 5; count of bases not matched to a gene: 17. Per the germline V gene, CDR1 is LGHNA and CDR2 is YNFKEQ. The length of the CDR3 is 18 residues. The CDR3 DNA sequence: TGTGCCAGCAGCCCAGCAGCTAGCGGGGCCACGAGGATTGAGACCCAGTACTTC. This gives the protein CASSPAASGATRIETQYF.

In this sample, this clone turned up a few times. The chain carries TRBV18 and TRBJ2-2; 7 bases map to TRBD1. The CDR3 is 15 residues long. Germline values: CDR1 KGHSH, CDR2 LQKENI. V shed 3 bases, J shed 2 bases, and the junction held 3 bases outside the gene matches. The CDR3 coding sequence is TGTGCCAGCTCACCGGGACAGAGTAACACCGGGGAGCTGTTTTTT. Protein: CASSPGQSNTGELFF.

CDR3 sequence: CASSARQTSSPNTEAFF. The CDR3 DNA follows: TGTGCCAGCAGTGCTAGGCAGACCTCCTCCCCGAACACTGAAGCTTTCTTT. The chain couples TRBV2 to TRBJ1-1; D is undetermined. This CDR3 comprises 17 residues. V lost 4 bases and J 1 base, leaving 19 bases between the germline ends. Per germline, CDR1 SNHLY and CDR2 FYNNEI. Using reference TRBV2 and TRBJ1-1 for the parts outside the CDR3, the full variable domain is EPEVTQTPSHQVTQMGQEVILRCVPISNHLYFYWYRQILGQKVEFLVSFYNNEISEKSEIFDDQFSVERPDGSNFTLKIRSTKLEDSAMYFCASSARQTSSPNTEAFFGQGTRLTVV.

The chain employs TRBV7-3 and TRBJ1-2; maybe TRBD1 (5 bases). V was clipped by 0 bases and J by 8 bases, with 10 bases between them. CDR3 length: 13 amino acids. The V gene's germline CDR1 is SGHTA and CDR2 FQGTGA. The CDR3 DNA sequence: TGTGCCAGCAGCTTAACAGGGGCCTACGGCTACACCTTC. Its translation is CASSLTGAYGYTF.

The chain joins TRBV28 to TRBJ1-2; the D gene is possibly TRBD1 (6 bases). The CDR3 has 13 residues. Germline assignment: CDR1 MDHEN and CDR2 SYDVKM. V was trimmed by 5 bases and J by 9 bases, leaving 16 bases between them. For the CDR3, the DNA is TGTGCCAGCAGTCGCAACAGGGTTGTTAGCTACACCTTC. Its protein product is CASSRNRVVSYTF.

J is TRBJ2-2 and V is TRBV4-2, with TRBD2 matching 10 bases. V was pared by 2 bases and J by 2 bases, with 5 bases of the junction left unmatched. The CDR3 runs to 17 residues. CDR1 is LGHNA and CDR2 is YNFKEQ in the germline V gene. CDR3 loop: CASSQPSGGPNTGELFF. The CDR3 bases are TGTGCCAGCAGCCAACCTAGCGGGGGCCCAAACACCGGGGAGCTGTTTTTT.

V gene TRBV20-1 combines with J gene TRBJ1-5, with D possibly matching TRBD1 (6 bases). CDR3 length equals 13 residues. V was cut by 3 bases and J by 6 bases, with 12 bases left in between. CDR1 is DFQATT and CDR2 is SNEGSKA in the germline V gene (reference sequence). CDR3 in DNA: TGCAGTGCTAGTCAGGGGCTCGCTCAGCCCCAGCATTTT. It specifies CSASQGLAQPQHF.

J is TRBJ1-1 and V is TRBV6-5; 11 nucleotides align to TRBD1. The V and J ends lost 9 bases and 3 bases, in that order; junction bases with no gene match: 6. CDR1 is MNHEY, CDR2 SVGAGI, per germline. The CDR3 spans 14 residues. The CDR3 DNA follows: TGTGCCAGTATGGACAGGGGGCGAGACACTGAAGCTTTCTTT. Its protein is CASMDRGRDTEAFF.

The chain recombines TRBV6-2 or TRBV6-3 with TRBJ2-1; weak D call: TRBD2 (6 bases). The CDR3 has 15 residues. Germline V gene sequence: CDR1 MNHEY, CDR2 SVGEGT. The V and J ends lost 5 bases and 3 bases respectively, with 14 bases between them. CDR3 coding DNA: TGTGCCAGCAGTCCCATAGCGGACCTCTACAATGAGCAGTTCTTC. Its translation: CASSPIADLYNEQFF.